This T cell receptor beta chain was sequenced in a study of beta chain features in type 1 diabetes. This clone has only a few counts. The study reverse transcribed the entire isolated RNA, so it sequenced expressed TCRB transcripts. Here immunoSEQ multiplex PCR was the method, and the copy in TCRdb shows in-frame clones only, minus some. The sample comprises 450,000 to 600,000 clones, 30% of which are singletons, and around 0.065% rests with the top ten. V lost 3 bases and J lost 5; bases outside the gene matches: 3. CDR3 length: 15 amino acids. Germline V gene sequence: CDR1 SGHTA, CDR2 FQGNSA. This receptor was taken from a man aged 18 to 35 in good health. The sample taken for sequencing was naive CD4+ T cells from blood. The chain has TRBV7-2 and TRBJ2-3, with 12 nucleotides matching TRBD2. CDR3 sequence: CASSLRLAGVDTQYF. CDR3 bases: TGTGCCAGCAGCTTGCGACTAGCGGGAGTAGATACGCAGTATTTT. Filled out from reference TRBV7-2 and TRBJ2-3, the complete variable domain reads GAGVSQSPSNKVTEKGKDVELRCDPISGHTALYWYRQSLGQGLEFLIYFQGNSAPDKSGLPSDRFSAERTGGSVSTLTIQRTQQEDSAVYLCASSLRLAGVDTQYFGPGTRLTVL.